These 32 T cell receptor beta chains originate from one sample sequenced in a study of cytomegalovirus exposure and HLA in healthy donors. PCR involved 60 Vbeta and 13 Jbeta primers. Data came from immunoSEQ multiplex PCR; TCRdb stores just in-frame clones and leaves some out. Of 130,000 to 150,000 clones listed, 78% were seen once; the top ten hold less than 3%. The specimen was PBMCs. Receptors were obtained from a male donor in good health and CMV-seronegative.

The genes are TRBV9 and TRBJ2-7; 11 bases match TRBD1. With 0 bases clipped from V and 6 bases from J, the junction kept 5 bases outside the gene matches. The CDR3 has 15 amino acids. In germline, CDR1 is SGDLS, CDR2 YYNGEE. The chain's CDR3 is CASSVEGTGGGEQYF. CDR3 nucleotide sequence: TGTGCCAGCAGCGTAGAAGGGACAGGGGGTGGCGAGCAGTACTTC.

The chain uses TRBV27 and TRBJ2-1, with D unclear. Trimming pared 0 bases from V and 5 bases from J, leaving 8 bases between. Germline lookup yields CDR1 MNHEY and CDR2 SMNVEV (reference sequence). CDR3 length: 14 residues. CDR3 in DNA: TGTGCCAGCAGTTTATCGAGGCAGAACAATGAGCAGTTCTTC. It translates to CASSLSRQNNEQFF.

The chain joins TRBV6-5 to TRBJ1-2, with D hard to call. The V end was cut by 1 base, the J end by 4 bases, with 10 bases between. This CDR3 is built from 14 residues. Germline V gene sequence: CDR1 MNHEY, CDR2 SVGAGI. CDR3 nucleotides: TGTGCCAGCAGTTACTACGGAGAGGGCTATGGCTACACCTTC. It specifies CASSYYGEGYGYTF.

This chain links TRBV7-9 with TRBJ2-1; 8 bases line up with TRBD2. Germline V lookup: CDR1 SEHNR, CDR2 FQNEAQ (reference sequence). Unmatched junction bases numbered 9, after V lost 6 bases and J lost 5 bases. This CDR3 region has 15 residues. Here the CDR3 reads CASRWVAGFDNEQFF. The CDR3 nucleotides are TGTGCCAGCAGGTGGGTAGCGGGATTCGACAATGAGCAGTTCTTC.

The CDR3 spells CASSEGQGGTEAFF. The CDR3 DNA reads TGTGCCAGCAGCGAAGGACAGGGGGGGACTGAAGCTTTCTTT. The J gene is TRBJ1-1, the V gene TRBV4-2; TRBD1 matches 10 bases. Germline CDR1 and CDR2: LGHNA and YNFKEQ. After removal of 5 bases from V and 5 bases from J, the junction contained 5 bases not matched to a gene. The CDR3 runs 14 residues.

The J gene is TRBJ1-4, the V gene TRBV5-5; D perhaps matches TRBD1 (6 bases). Germline V CDR1 and CDR2: SGHKS, YYEKEE (reference sequence). Trimming took off 6 bases at V and 4 bases at J, with 13 bases between the two ends. The CDR3 loop spans 14 amino acids. The CDR3 region is CASTILGGNEKLFF. The CDR3 nucleotides read TGTGCCAGCACCATCCTAGGGGGTAATGAAAAACTGTTTTTT.

This sequence joins TRBV7-9 and TRBJ2-4; D remains ambiguous. The CDR3 sequence is 13 residues long. With 1 base removed from V and 2 bases from J, the gap between germline ends came to 3 bases. Germline V gene sequence: CDR1 SEHNR, CDR2 FQNEAQ (reference sequence). CDR3 sequence (DNA): TGTGCCAGCAGCTTAGTCACCAAAAACATTCAGTACTTC. Protein: CASSLVTKNIQYF.

This rearrangement joins TRBV9 to TRBJ2-4, with D possibly matching TRBD1 (6 bases). The CDR3 spans 16 residues. CDR1 is SGDLS, CDR2 YYNGEE, per germline. V lost 0 bases and J 0 bases, leaving 10 bases between the germline ends. The CDR3 nucleotides read TGTGCCAGCAGCGTAGAGACAGGCATAGCCAAAAACATTCAGTACTTC. Its protein product is CASSVETGIAKNIQYF.

The gene calls are TRBV27 and TRBJ2-2; 9 nucleotides align to TRBD2. The V segment lost 5 bases and the J segment 5 bases; nucleotides outside the gene matches: 21. Germline CDR1 MNHEY, CDR2 SMNVEV (reference sequence). The CDR3 is 20 residues long. CDR3 region: CASSLISPTAGGPWTGELFF. The CDR3, as DNA: TGTGCCAGCAGTCTAATCTCACCAACCGCGGGGGGGCCGTGGACCGGGGAGCTGTTTTTT.

The J gene is TRBJ2-3, the V gene TRBV5-6; TRBD2 aligns across 8 bases. Germline assignment: CDR1 SGHDT and CDR2 YYEEEE. V was clipped by 6 bases and J by 4 bases; unmatched bases: 7. This CDR3 spans 14 amino acids. This CDR3 reads CASTRGGRPDTQYF. The CDR3 coding sequence is TGTGCCAGCACCCGGGGGGGGCGCCCAGATACGCAGTATTTT.

The rearrangement links TRBV14 to TRBJ2-3; tentatively, D is TRBD1 (8 bases). CDR1 is SGHDN, CDR2 FVKESK, per germline. The CDR3 has 16 amino acids. Trimming left V 4 bases short and J 2 bases short, with 16 bases between. In DNA form, the CDR3 reads TGTGCCAGCAGCCTACAGGGGGGGCCACACACAGATACGCAGTATTTT. Protein sequence: CASSLQGGPHTDTQYF. The whole variable domain, filled in from reference TRBV14 and TRBJ2-3, reads EAGVTQFPSHSVIEKGQTVTLRCDPISGHDNLYWYRRVMGKEIKFLLHFVKESKQDESGMPNNRFLAERTGGTYSTLKVQPAELEDSGVYFCASSLQGGPHTDTQYFGPGTRLTVL.

The chain employs TRBV30 and TRBJ1-1, with a tentative D call TRBD1 (6 bases). The V gene lost 0 bases and the J gene lost 2 bases, with 16 bases spanning the gap. Germline values: CDR1 GTSNPN, CDR2 SVGIG (reference sequence). The CDR3 consists of 16 residues. The CDR3 spells CAWSVDQGPQNTEAFF. The CDR3 DNA reads TGTGCCTGGAGTGTGGACCAGGGGCCCCAAAACACTGAAGCTTTCTTT. The variable domain in full, completed from reference TRBV30 and TRBJ1-1, reads SQTIHQWPATLVQPVGSPLSLECTVEGTSNPNLYWYRQAAGRGLQLLFYSVGIGQISSEVPQNLSASRPQDRQFILSSKKLLLSDSGFYLCAWSVDQGPQNTEAFFGQGTRLTVV.

Only a few counts were recorded for this clone. The genes are TRBV5-4 and TRBJ2-4, with 7 positions matching TRBD1. V was clipped by 4 bases and J by 4 bases; unmatched bases: 8. Germline-derived CDR1 and CDR2 are SGHNT and YYREEE (reference sequence). The CDR3 consists of 15 residues. The CDR3 coding sequence is TGTGCCAGCAGCCCACCGGGACAGTTTAAAAACATTCAGTACTTC. This translates into CASSPPGQFKNIQYF.

CDR3 in amino acids: CASSSGTGREQFF. CDR3 DNA: TGTGCCAGCAGCTCCGGGACGGGGAGGGAGCAGTTCTTC. This chain uses TRBV7-3 with TRBJ2-1, with a possible D match to TRBD2 (6 bases). The CDR3 is 13 residues long. CDR1 and CDR2 (germline): SGHTA, FQGTGA. The V end was cut by 4 bases, the J end by 10 bases, with 14 bases between.

The sample holds a few counts of this clone. The chain couples TRBV19 to TRBJ2-5, with TRBD2 matching 10 bases. Germline V gives CDR1 LNHDA, CDR2 SQIVND (reference sequence). V was clipped by 4 bases and J by 4 bases; unmatched bases: 6. This CDR3 is built from 15 residues. CDR3 sequence: CASSRASGSAETQYF. The DNA for the CDR3 is TGTGCCAGTAGTAGGGCTAGCGGGAGTGCAGAGACCCAGTACTTC.

The chain has TRBV4-3 and TRBJ1-2; D gene unclear. This CDR3 has 14 amino acids. Germline V lookup: CDR1 LGHNA, CDR2 YSLEER. Trimming removed 0 bases at V and 5 bases at J, with 10 bases between. Written as DNA, the CDR3 is TGCGCCAGCAGCCAAGAGGCAGTTCAGTATGGCTACACCTTC. Translated: CASSQEAVQYGYTF.

V and J are TRBV4-3 and TRBJ1-2, with D possibly being TRBD1 (6 bases). CDR3 length: 15 amino acids. V lost 0 bases and J lost 5, with 13 bases in between. CDR1 is LGHNA and CDR2 is YSLEER in the germline V gene. CDR3 sequence reads: CASSQDAQGLYGYTF. In DNA, the CDR3 is TGCGCCAGCAGCCAAGATGCACAGGGCCTATATGGCTACACCTTC.

The chain joins TRBV5-8 to TRBJ2-7; maybe TRBD1 (6 bases). The CDR3 contains 14 residues. Germline CDR1 reads SGHTS; CDR2 reads YDEGEE. Trimming took 3 bases from V and 5 from J, leaving 15 bases between them. In DNA, the CDR3 is TGTGCCAGCAGCTACTGGGCCAGGGGAAACGAGCAGTACTTC. It encodes CASSYWARGNEQYF.

The chain couples TRBV25-1 to TRBJ1-2, with D possibly being TRBD1 (6 bases). The V gene's germline CDR1 is MGHDK and CDR2 SYGVNS. V shed 1 base and J shed 7 bases, with 13 bases lying between them. This CDR3 has 14 residues. The CDR3 loop reads CASSESNRASGYTF. In nucleotides, the CDR3 is TGTGCCAGCAGTGAATCTAACAGGGCGAGTGGCTACACCTTC.

On this clone itself: At one of its ends the junction is not consistent with the germline gene, which may arise from a read error. The chain employs TRBV30 and TRBJ2-5, with 9 nucleotides matching TRBD1. This CDR3 is built from 16 residues. Germline assignment: CDR1 GTSNPN and CDR2 SVGIG (reference sequence). The CDR3 bases are TGTGCCCGGAGTGTAGGCTCAACAGGGGGCCGAGAGACCCAGTACTTC. Amino acids: CARSVGSTGGRETQYF.

J is TRBJ1-4 and V is TRBV28, with no clear D. The CDR3 runs to 19 residues. Trimming removed 0 bases from V and 4 bases from J, with 21 bases in between. Germline CDR1 is MDHEN and CDR2 is SYDVKM. In nucleotides, the CDR3 is TGTGCCAGCAGTTTATGGGGAGGGAGGTCAGACCCTTTTAATGAAAAACTGTTTTTT. Encoded protein: CASSLWGGRSDPFNEKLFF.

J is TRBJ2-7 and V is TRBV13; 10 bases are shared with TRBD2. The CDR3 runs to 15 residues. Germline CDR1 reads PRHDT; CDR2 reads FYEKMQ (reference sequence). The junction had 10 bases not matched to a gene; V was cut back by 5 bases and J by 6 bases. The CDR3 DNA reads as TGTGCCAGCAGCGGGCGCACTAGCGGGGTGGTCGAGCAGTACTTC. It yields the protein CASSGRTSGVVEQYF.

This chain uses TRBV6-5 with TRBJ1-5, with 8 bases matching TRBD1. V was pared by 6 bases and J by 6 bases, with 7 bases of the junction left unmatched. The CDR3 sequence is 14 residues long. The germline CDR1 and CDR2 sequences are MNHEY and SVGAGI. CDR3 sequence (DNA): TGTGCCAGCAGCACCAGGGGGCTCGCTCAGCCCCAGCATTTT. This sequence encodes CASSTRGLAQPQHF.

J is TRBJ2-2 and V is TRBV21-1; the table's D call of TRBD1 was not tested on the DNA. TRBV21-1 is noted as a pseudogene. The CDR3 covers 19 residues. The DNA of the CDR3 is TGTGCCAGCACCCATGGGCGGACAGGTCGGGGGTCGGACACCGGGGAGCTGTTTTTT. Encoded protein: CASTHGRTGRGSDTGELFF.

This chain joins TRBV5-1 and TRBJ1-2; 7 bases agree with TRBD1. Per germline, CDR1 SGHRS and CDR2 YFSETQ. The CDR3 covers 13 residues. The V gene end was trimmed by 8 bases and the J gene end by 3 bases; junction bases not matched to a gene: 7. In DNA, the CDR3 is TGCGCCAGTAGACAGGGATTGGACTATGGCTACACCTTC. Residues: CASRQGLDYGYTF.

This clone is a singleton in its sample. The chain links TRBV7-2 to TRBJ2-6; TRBD1 matches at 7 bases. The CDR3 is made up of 18 amino acids. V shed 5 bases and J 0 bases; nucleotides not matched to a gene: 10. CDR1 SGHTA and CDR2 FQGNSA come from the germline V gene. This CDR3 reads CASSLRGQVLSGANVLTF. The DNA of the CDR3 is TGTGCCAGCAGCCTCCGAGGACAGGTCCTCTCTGGGGCCAACGTCCTGACTTTC.

The V gene is TRBV30, the J gene TRBJ2-7, with TRBD2 as a possible D gene (6 bases). Germline V gene lookup returns CDR1 GTSNPN and CDR2 SVGIG (reference sequence). The CDR3 is 14 amino acids. Trimming shortened V by 3 bases and J by 4 bases, and 16 bases separated the two germline ends. CDR3: CAWSSGREPYEQYF. DNA for the CDR3: TGTGCCTGGAGCTCCGGGAGAGAGCCTTACGAGCAGTACTTC.

The chain joins TRBV5-1 to TRBJ2-7; 9 positions agree with TRBD1. With 5 bases clipped from V and 0 bases from J, the junction kept 3 bases outside the gene matches. This CDR3 is 14 amino acids long. Per germline, CDR1 SGHRS and CDR2 YFSETQ. The CDR3 loop is CASSRDRVSYEQYF. The DNA of the CDR3 is TGCGCCAGCAGTCGGGACAGGGTCTCCTACGAGCAGTACTTC.

This chain uses TRBV25-1 with TRBJ1-6, with D maybe TRBD1 (5 bases). This CDR3 spans 13 amino acids. From germline, CDR1 is MGHDK and CDR2 SYGVNS. V was trimmed by 6 bases and J by 10 bases, leaving 13 bases between them. The CDR3 protein is CASRTQASSPLHF. The CDR3 bases are TGTGCCAGCAGAACACAGGCCAGCTCACCCCTCCACTTT.

This clone occurred once. The chain has TRBV5-4 and TRBJ1-1, with D unresolved. Germline lookup yields CDR1 SGHNT and CDR2 YYREEE (reference sequence). CDR3 length: 16 residues. V gave up 0 bases and J gave up 4 bases, with 16 bases separating them. The CDR3 loop reads CASSLEGPTRGTEAFF. The DNA for the CDR3 is TGTGCCAGCAGCTTGGAGGGCCCGACCCGGGGCACTGAAGCTTTCTTT.

This rearrangement joins TRBV5-6 to TRBJ1-1, with D perhaps matching TRBD1 (5 bases). Germline V gene sequence: CDR1 SGHDT, CDR2 YYEEEE. V was cut by 10 bases and J by 2 bases, with 15 bases left in between. The CDR3 loop spans 13 amino acids. Here the CDR3 DNA reads TGTGCCTCCCGGGGGACCGCCAACACTGAAGCTTTCTTT. This codes for CASRGTANTEAFF.

This clone was observed once. This chain links TRBV5-3 with TRBJ1-5; D call uncertain. TRBV5-3 is filed as an ORF, its function uncertain. The CDR3 spans 11 residues. Deletions cut 4 bases from V and 11 bases from J, with 10 bases between. CDR3 region: CARSLRLTQHF. The CDR3 region has the DNA TGTGCCAGAAGCCTTAGACTGACCCAGCATTTT.